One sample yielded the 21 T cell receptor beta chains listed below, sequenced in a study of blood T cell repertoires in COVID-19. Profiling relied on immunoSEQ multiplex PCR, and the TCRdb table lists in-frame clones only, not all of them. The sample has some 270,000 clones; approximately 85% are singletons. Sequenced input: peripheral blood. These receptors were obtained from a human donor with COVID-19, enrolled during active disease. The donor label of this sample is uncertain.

The CDR3 sequence is CASSLGPTGAGYEQYF. DNA of the CDR3: TGCGCCAGCAGCTTGGGGCCCACAGGGGCCGGCTACGAGCAGTACTTC. This chain links TRBV5-1 with TRBJ2-7; 7 bases fit TRBD1. Germline V gene data show CDR1 as SGHRS and CDR2 as YFSETQ. After removal of 0 bases from V and 3 bases from J, the junction contained 9 bases not matched to a gene. This CDR3 comprises 16 residues.

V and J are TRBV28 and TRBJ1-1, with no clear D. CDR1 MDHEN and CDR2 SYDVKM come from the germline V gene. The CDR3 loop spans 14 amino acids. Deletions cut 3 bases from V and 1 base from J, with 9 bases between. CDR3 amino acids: CASSFITENTEAFF. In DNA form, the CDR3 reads TGTGCCAGCAGTTTTATTACAGAGAACACTGAAGCTTTCTTT.

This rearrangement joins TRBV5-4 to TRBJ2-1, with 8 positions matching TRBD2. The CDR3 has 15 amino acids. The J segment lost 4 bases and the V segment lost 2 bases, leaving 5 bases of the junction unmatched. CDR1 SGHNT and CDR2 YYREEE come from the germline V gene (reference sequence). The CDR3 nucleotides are TGTGCCAGCAGCTTAAGAACTAGCGGTTACAATGAGCAGTTCTTC. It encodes CASSLRTSGYNEQFF.

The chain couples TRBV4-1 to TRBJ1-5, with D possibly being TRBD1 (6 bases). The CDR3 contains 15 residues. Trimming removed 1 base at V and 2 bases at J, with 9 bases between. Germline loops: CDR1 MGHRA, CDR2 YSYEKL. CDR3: CASSQGSGGNQPQHF. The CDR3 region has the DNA TGCGCCAGCAGCCAAGGGTCAGGGGGCAATCAGCCCCAGCATTTT.

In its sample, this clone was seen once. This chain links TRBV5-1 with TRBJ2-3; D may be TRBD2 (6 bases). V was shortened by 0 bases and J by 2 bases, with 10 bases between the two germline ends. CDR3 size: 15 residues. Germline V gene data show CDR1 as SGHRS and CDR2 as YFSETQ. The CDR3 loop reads CASSLGRGSTDTQYF. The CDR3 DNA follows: TGCGCCAGCAGCTTGGGGCGGGGCTCCACAGATACGCAGTATTTT.

The DNA for the CDR3 is TGCGCCAGCACGAGCGGAGGTTCGGGCACCGGGGAGCTGTTTTTT. Translating gives CASTSGGSGTGELFF. The chain recombines TRBV5-1 with TRBJ2-2, with a tentative D call TRBD2 (5 bases). From germline, CDR1 is SGHRS and CDR2 YFSETQ. This CDR3 is 15 amino acids long. V was trimmed by 6 bases and J by 4 bases, leaving 16 bases between them.

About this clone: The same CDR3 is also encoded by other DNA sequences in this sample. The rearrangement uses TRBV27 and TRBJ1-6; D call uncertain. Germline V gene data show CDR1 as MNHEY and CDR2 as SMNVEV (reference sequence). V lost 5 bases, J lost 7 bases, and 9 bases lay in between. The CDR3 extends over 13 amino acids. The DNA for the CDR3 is TGTGCCAGCAGTCTAAACAGAAATTCACCCCTCCACTTT. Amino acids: CASSLNRNSPLHF.

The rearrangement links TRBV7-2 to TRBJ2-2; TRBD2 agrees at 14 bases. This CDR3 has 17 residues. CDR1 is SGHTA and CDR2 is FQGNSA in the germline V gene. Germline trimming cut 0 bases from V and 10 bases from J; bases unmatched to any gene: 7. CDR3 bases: TGTGCCAGCAGCTTAGCGGGGACTAGCGGGAGCGGTGCGGAGCTGTTTTTT. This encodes CASSLAGTSGSGAELFF.

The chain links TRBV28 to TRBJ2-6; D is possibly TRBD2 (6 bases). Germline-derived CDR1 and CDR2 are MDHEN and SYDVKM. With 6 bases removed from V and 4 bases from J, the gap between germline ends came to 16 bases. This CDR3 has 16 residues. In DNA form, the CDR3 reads TGTGCCAGCAGGCCGCCCGGGGGATACGGGGCCAACGTCCTGACTTTC. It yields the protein CASRPPGGYGANVLTF. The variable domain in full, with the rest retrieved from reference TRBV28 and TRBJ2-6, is DVKVTQSSRYLVKRTGEKVFLECVQDMDHENMFWYRQDPGLGLRLIYFSYDVKMKEKGDIPEGYSVSREKKERFSLILESASTNQTSMYLCASRPPGGYGANVLTFGAGSRLTVL.

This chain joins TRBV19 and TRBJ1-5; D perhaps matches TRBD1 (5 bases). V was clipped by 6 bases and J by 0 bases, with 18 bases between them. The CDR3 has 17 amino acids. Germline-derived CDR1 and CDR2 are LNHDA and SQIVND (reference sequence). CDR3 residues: CASRQGPVSYSNQPQHF. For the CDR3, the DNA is TGTGCCAGTAGGCAGGGTCCTGTTTCATATAGCAATCAGCCCCAGCATTTT.

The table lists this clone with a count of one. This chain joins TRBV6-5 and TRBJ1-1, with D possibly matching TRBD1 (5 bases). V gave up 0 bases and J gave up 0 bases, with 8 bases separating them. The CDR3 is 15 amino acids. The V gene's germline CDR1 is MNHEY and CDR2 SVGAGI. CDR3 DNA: TGTGCCAGCAGTTACTCGGGGGGACTGAACACTGAAGCTTTCTTT. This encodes CASSYSGGLNTEAFF.

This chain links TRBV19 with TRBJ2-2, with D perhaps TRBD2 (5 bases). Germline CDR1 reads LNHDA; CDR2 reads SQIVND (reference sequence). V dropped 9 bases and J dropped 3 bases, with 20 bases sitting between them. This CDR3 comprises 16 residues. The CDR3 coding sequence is TGTGCCAGCCGCTCCCGGGATGGAGTTTACACCGGGGAGCTGTTTTTT. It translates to CASRSRDGVYTGELFF. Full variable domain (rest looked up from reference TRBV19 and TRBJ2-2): DGGITQSPKYLFRKEGQNVTLSCEQNLNHDAMYWYRQDPGQGLRLIYYSQIVNDFQKGDIAEGYSVSREKKESFPLTVTSAQKNPTAFYLCASRSRDGVYTGELFFGEGSRLTVL.

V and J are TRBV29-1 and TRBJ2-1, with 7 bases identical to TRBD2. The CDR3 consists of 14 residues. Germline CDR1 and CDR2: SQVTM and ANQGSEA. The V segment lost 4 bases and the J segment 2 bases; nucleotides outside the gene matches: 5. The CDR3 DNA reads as TGCAGCGTTGGAGGTGCGGGAGCCTACAATGAGCAGTTCTTC. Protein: CSVGGAGAYNEQFF.

The DNA for the CDR3 is TGTGCCAGTGGGCCTAGGGAGGCGGGAGGACGGGGTGAGCAGTTCTTC. This codes for CASGPREAGGRGEQFF. The chain recombines TRBV19 with TRBJ2-1; the match to TRBD2 covers 8 bases. Germline V lookup: CDR1 LNHDA, CDR2 SQIVND (reference sequence). The CDR3 extends over 16 amino acids. Trimming took 8 bases from V and 9 from J; bases not matched to a gene: 18.

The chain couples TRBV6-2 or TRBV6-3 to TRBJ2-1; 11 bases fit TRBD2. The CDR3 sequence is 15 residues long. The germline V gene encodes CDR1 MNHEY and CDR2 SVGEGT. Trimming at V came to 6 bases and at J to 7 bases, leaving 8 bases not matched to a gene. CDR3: CASSQRTSGLNEQFF. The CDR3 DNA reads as TGTGCCAGCAGCCAGCGGACTAGCGGGTTGAATGAGCAGTTCTTC.

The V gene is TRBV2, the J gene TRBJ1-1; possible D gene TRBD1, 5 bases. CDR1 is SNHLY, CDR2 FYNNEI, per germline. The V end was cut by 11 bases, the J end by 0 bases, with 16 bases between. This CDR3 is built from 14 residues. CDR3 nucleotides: TGTGCCGCAGGGCTTGGTTGGGTGAACACTGAAGCTTTCTTT. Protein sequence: CAAGLGWVNTEAFF. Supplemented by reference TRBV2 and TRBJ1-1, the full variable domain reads EPEVTQTPSHQVTQMGQEVILRCVPISNHLYFYWYRQILGQKVEFLVSFYNNEISEKSEIFDDQFSVERPDGSNFTLKIRSTKLEDSAMYFCAAGLGWVNTEAFFGQGTRLTVV.

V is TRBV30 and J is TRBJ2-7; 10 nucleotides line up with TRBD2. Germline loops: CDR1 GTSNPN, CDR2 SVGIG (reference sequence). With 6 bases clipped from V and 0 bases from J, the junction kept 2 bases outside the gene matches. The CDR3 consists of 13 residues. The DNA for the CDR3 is TGTGCCTGTAGACTAGCGGGCTCCTACGAGCAGTACTTC. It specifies CACRLAGSYEQYF.

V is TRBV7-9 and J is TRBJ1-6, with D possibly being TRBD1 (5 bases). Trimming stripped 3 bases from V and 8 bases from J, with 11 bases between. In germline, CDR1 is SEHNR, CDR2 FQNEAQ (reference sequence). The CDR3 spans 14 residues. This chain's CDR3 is CASSLGGVYSPLHF. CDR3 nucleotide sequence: TGTGCCAGCAGCTTGGGAGGGGTCTATTCACCCCTCCACTTT. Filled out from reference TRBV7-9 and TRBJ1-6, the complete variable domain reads DTGVSQNPRHKITKRGQNVTFRCDPISEHNRLYWYRQTLGQGPEFLTYFQNEAQLEKSRLLSDRFSAERPKGSFSTLEIQRTEQGDSAMYLCASSLGGVYSPLHFGNGTRLTVT.

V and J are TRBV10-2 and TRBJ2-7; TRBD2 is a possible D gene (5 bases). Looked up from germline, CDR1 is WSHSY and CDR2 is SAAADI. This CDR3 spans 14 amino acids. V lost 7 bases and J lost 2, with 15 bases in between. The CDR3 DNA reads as TGCGCCAGCAATCCGAGGGCCCTGACCTACGAGCAGTACTTC. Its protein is CASNPRALTYEQYF.

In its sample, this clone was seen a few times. CDR3 DNA sequence: TGTGCCAGCAGCTGGGGGACAGGGGACACCGGGGAGCTGTTTTTT. Protein product: CASSWGTGDTGELFF. This chain uses TRBV5-6 with TRBJ2-2, with TRBD1 identical over 10 bases. The J segment lost 3 bases and the V segment lost 3 bases, leaving 2 bases of the junction unmatched. This CDR3 has 15 amino acids. Germline CDR1 reads SGHDT; CDR2 reads YYEEEE. Based on the CDR3 plus reference TRBV5-6 and TRBJ2-2, the full variable domain is DAGVTQSPTHLIKTRGQQVTLRCSPKSGHDTVSWYQQALGQGPQFIFQYYEEEERQRGNFPDRFSGHQFPNYSSELNVNALLLGDSALYLCASSWGTGDTGELFFGEGSRLTVL.

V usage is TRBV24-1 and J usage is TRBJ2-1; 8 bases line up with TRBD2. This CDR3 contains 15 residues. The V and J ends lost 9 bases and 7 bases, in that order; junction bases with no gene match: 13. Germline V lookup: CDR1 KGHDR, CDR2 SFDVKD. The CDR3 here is CATQGTGGKINEQFF. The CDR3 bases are TGTGCCACCCAGGGTACGGGAGGGAAGATAAATGAGCAGTTCTTC.